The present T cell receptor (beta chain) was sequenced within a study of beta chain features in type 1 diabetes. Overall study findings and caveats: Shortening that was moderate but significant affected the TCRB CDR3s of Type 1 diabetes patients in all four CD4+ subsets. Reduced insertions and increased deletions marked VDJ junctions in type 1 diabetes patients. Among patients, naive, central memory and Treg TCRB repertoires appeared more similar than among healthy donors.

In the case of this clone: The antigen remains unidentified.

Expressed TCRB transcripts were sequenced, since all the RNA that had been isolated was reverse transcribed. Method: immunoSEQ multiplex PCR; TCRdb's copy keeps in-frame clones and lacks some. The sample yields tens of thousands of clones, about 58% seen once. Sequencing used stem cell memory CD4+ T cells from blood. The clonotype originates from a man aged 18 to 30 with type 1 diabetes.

The CDR3 sequence: CASSPTRGRMNTEAFF. In DNA form, the CDR3 reads TGTGCCAGCAGCCCGACCAGGGGGCGCATGAACACTGAAGCTTTCTTT. The chain combines TRBV7-6 with TRBJ1-1, with 8 bases fitting TRBD1. This CDR3 is built from 16 residues. Trimming cost V 5 bases and J 0 bases; bases outside gene matches: 8. Germline CDR1 reads SGHVS; CDR2 reads FNYEAQ.